The 19 T cell receptor beta chains below all came from one sample that was sequenced in a study of shared clonotypes between healthy human individuals. Sequencing was performed with immunoSEQ multiplex PCR; in TCRdb, only in-frame clones are kept and a portion is missing. The sample lists roughly 2 million clones; 95% were seen once. Sequencing was done on a sample of naive CD4+ T cells sorted from blood. Subset in this sample: CD45RA+ positively selected. The receptors here all came from a man younger than 30 in good health.

V usage is TRBV5-1 and J usage is TRBJ1-4; no reliable D call. Germline CDR1 SGHRS, CDR2 YFSETQ. Trimming removed 3 bases at V and 4 bases at J, with 19 bases between. The CDR3 runs to 17 residues. The CDR3 reads CASSSAGWAGGNEKLFF. CDR3 coding DNA: TGCGCCAGCAGCTCGGCGGGGTGGGCAGGAGGTAATGAAAAACTGTTTTTT. Full variable domain (missing parts from reference TRBV5-1 and TRBJ1-4): KAGVTQTPRYLIKTRGQQVTLSCSPISGHRSVSWYQQTPGQGLQFLFEYFSETQRNKGNFPGRFSGRQFSNSRSEMNVSTLELGDSALYLCASSSAGWAGGNEKLFFGSGTQLSVL.

The chain recombines TRBV15 with TRBJ1-1; 8 nucleotides align to TRBD1. The CDR3 length is 15 residues. Per germline, CDR1 LNHNV and CDR2 YYDKDF (reference sequence). Here the CDR3 DNA reads TGTGCTTCCCGCCCTTTTCAGGGGGCGGGCACTGAAGCTTTCTTT. Residues: CASRPFQGAGTEAFF.

The J gene is TRBJ1-3, the V gene TRBV5-4, with unresolved D. Germline V gene lookup returns CDR1 SGHNT and CDR2 YYREEE (reference sequence). The CDR3 contains 14 residues. Trimming cost V 7 bases and J 3 bases, with 14 bases left between them. The CDR3 nucleotides read TGTGCCAGCGGCCCAAGTGTCTTTGGAAACACCATATATTTT. Translation: CASGPSVFGNTIYF.

The CDR3 is CASSPPTYNEQFF. The CDR3 bases are TGTGCCAGCTCACCACCGACTTACAATGAGCAGTTCTTC. The rearrangement links TRBV18 to TRBJ2-1, with D hard to call. V lost 0 bases and J lost 4, with 4 bases in between. Germline V CDR1 and CDR2: KGHSH, LQKENI. This CDR3 is built from 13 residues.

The chain joins TRBV11-2 to TRBJ2-7, with 9 positions matching TRBD2. The J segment lost 2 bases and the V segment lost 5 bases, leaving 4 bases of the junction unmatched. Germline loops: CDR1 SGHAT, CDR2 FQNNGV. This CDR3 region has 14 residues. The CDR3 spells CASSQTSGAYEQYF. In DNA, the CDR3 is TGTGCCAGCAGCCAGACTAGCGGAGCCTACGAGCAGTACTTC.

This clone was picked up one time. Other DNA sequences from this sample encode an identical CDR3 as well. The chain recombines TRBV2 with TRBJ1-1; no definite D call. Germline V gives CDR1 SNHLY, CDR2 FYNNEI. The CDR3 loop spans 11 amino acids. V gave up 7 bases and J gave up 0 bases, with 3 bases separating them. CDR3 DNA: TGTGCCAGCACAGTGAACACTGAAGCTTTCTTT. Encoded protein: CASTVNTEAFF. Supplemented by reference TRBV2 and TRBJ1-1, the full variable domain reads EPEVTQTPSHQVTQMGQEVILRCVPISNHLYFYWYRQILGQKVEFLVSFYNNEISEKSEIFDDQFSVERPDGSNFTLKIRSTKLEDSAMYFCASTVNTEAFFGQGTRLTVV.

In the case of this clone: Within the sample, other DNA sequences also encode this same CDR3. This chain links TRBV2 with TRBJ2-5; the match to TRBD1 covers 9 bases. This CDR3 is 12 amino acids long. With 6 bases clipped from V and 4 bases from J, the junction kept 0 bases outside the gene matches. Per the germline V gene, CDR1 is SNHLY and CDR2 is FYNNEI. The CDR3 is CASRTGGETQYF. The CDR3 bases are TGTGCCAGCAGGACAGGGGGAGAGACCCAGTACTTC.

The V gene is TRBV2, the J gene TRBJ2-7, with D maybe TRBD1 (5 bases). Germline V lookup: CDR1 SNHLY, CDR2 FYNNEI. This CDR3 comprises 15 residues. V was trimmed by 0 bases and J by 0 bases, leaving 9 bases between them. The CDR3 DNA sequence: TGTGCCAGCAGTGAAGCGCTTCAGGGCTCCTACGAGCAGTACTTC. This encodes CASSEALQGSYEQYF.

The V and J genes are TRBV7-2 and TRBJ1-3; no definite D call. Between the trimmed V and J ends, which lost 7 bases and 4 bases, there was a span of 20 bases. This CDR3 has 16 amino acids. Germline values: CDR1 SGHTA, CDR2 FQGNSA. The CDR3 DNA follows: TGTGCCAGCACCCCATCCCCCCACGGGAGAGGAAACACCATATATTTT. Translating it yields CASTPSPHGRGNTIYF.

The V and J genes are TRBV5-5 and TRBJ1-2; 11 bases fit TRBD1. This CDR3 comprises 16 residues. Germline CDR1 SGHKS, CDR2 YYEKEE (reference sequence). V shed 0 bases and J 8 bases; nucleotides not matched to a gene: 9. The CDR3 reads CASSLVSGQGAGGYTF. DNA for the CDR3: TGTGCCAGCAGCTTGGTCTCAGGACAGGGGGCGGGAGGCTACACCTTC.

The CDR3 DNA reads TGTGCCAGCAGTTCCCCGACAGGGGGCTGGAAACTGTTTTTT. Protein: CASSSPTGGWKLFF. V and J are TRBV28 and TRBJ1-4, with TRBD1 matching 10 bases. The V gene's germline CDR1 is MDHEN and CDR2 SYDVKM. CDR3 size: 14 residues. Unmatched junction bases numbered 7, after V lost 4 bases and J lost 11 bases. Variable domain in full (rest from reference TRBV28 and TRBJ1-4): DVKVTQSSRYLVKRTGEKVFLECVQDMDHENMFWYRQDPGLGLRLIYFSYDVKMKEKGDIPEGYSVSREKKERFSLILESASTNQTSMYLCASSSPTGGWKLFFGSGTQLSVL.

The chain is built from TRBV11-2 and TRBJ2-5; D gene uncertain. This CDR3 contains 15 residues. CDR1 SGHAT and CDR2 FQNNGV come from the germline V gene. With 2 bases removed from V and 0 bases from J, the gap between germline ends came to 10 bases. CDR3 DNA: TGTGCCAGCAGCTTAACCTCGAACGACCAAGAGACCCAGTACTTC. Protein: CASSLTSNDQETQYF.

The chain recombines TRBV6-5 with TRBJ2-7; perhaps TRBD2 as D (6 bases). The CDR3 spans 13 residues. The ends were cut back, 6 bases at V and 0 bases at J, with 9 bases in the middle. CDR1 is MNHEY and CDR2 is SVGAGI in the germline V gene. This CDR3 is CASRRDFSYEQYF. The CDR3, as DNA: TGTGCCAGCAGAAGGGACTTCTCCTACGAGCAGTACTTC.

The V and J genes are TRBV19 and TRBJ1-1, with 11 bases lining up with TRBD1. This CDR3 region has 17 residues. Unmatched junction bases numbered 8, after V lost 5 bases and J lost 0 bases. Per germline, CDR1 LNHDA and CDR2 SQIVND (reference sequence). CDR3 region: CASSPGQGAGMNTEAFF. CDR3 nucleotides: TGTGCCAGTAGTCCCGGACAGGGGGCAGGGATGAACACTGAAGCTTTCTTT.

About this clone itself: Other nucleotide sequences in the sample specify the same CDR3. The rearrangement links TRBV19 to TRBJ1-5; maybe TRBD1 (6 bases). The CDR3 totals 12 residues. The V gene's germline CDR1 is LNHDA and CDR2 SQIVND (reference sequence). The ends were cut back, 6 bases at V and 7 bases at J, with 10 bases in the middle. The DNA of the CDR3 is TGTGCCAGTAGGGGGACAAACCAGCCCCAGCATTTT. It is translated as CASRGTNQPQHF.

This chain joins TRBV9 and TRBJ2-3, with 7 bases aligning to TRBD2. Per germline, CDR1 SGDLS and CDR2 YYNGEE. The CDR3 is 13 amino acids. J lost 6 bases, V lost 4 bases, and 5 bases had no gene match. CDR3 sequence: CASSLNSGDTQYF. In DNA form, the CDR3 reads TGTGCCAGCAGCTTAAATAGCGGGGATACGCAGTATTTT.

V is TRBV19 and J is TRBJ2-7; a possible D gene is TRBD1 (5 bases). V was shortened by 6 bases and J by 0 bases, with 12 bases between the two germline ends. Germline V lookup: CDR1 LNHDA, CDR2 SQIVND (reference sequence). This CDR3 has 14 residues. CDR3 DNA: TGTGCCAGTAGCCCGACAGTTTACTCCTACGAGCAGTACTTC. This encodes CASSPTVYSYEQYF.

V usage is TRBV27 and J usage is TRBJ2-7; D might be TRBD1 (6 bases). The germline V gene encodes CDR1 MNHEY and CDR2 SMNVEV (reference sequence). The CDR3 runs 16 residues. Trimming stripped 7 bases from V and 3 bases from J, with 22 bases between. CDR3 in DNA: TGTGCCAGCATTAAATTCGGTTGGTCAGGGGACTACGAGCAGTACTTC. This sequence encodes CASIKFGWSGDYEQYF.

The chain carries TRBV18 and TRBJ1-1; no firm D call. The germline V and J ends were trimmed by 3 bases and 4 bases, with 3 bases remaining between them. CDR3 length equals 11 residues. CDR1 and CDR2 (germline): KGHSH, LQKENI. The CDR3 region has the DNA TGTGCCAGCTCACCGCTCACTGAAGCTTTCTTT. This sequence encodes CASSPLTEAFF. Combining the CDR3 with reference TRBV18 and TRBJ1-1 gives the whole variable domain NAGVMQNPRHLVRRRGQEARLRCSPMKGHSHVYWYRQLPEEGLKFMVYLQKENIIDESGMPKERFSAEFPKEGPSILRIQQVVRGDSAAYFCASSPLTEAFFGQGTRLTVV.